A selection of T cell receptor beta chains follows, all from one sample in a study of shared clonotypes between healthy human individuals. The method was immunoSEQ multiplex PCR; TCRdb's version includes in-frame clones alone and lacks a portion of them. The sample has 2.5 million or so clones; 90% to 95% are singletons. The sample comprised naive CD4+ T cells sorted from blood. Source of these receptors: a man between 18 and 35 years old in good health. Both conserved end residues are part of each CDR3. Fields, in order: V gene, CDR3 length, CDR3 protein.

v_gene: TRBV19; len: 14; CDR3aa: CASSMGGNQETQYF
v_gene: TRBV19; len: 12; CDR3aa: CASKAGNSPLHF
v_gene: TRBV5-5; len: 16; CDR3aa: CASGMEGWTGVNEQFF
v_gene: TRBV5-8; len: 13; CDR3aa: CASRDGPSYEQYF
v_gene: TRBV27; len: 16; CDR3aa: CASSLSGKPGANVLTF
v_gene: TRBV19; len: 16; CDR3aa: CASSIGRVINSYEQYF
v_gene: TRBV6-5; len: 15; CDR3aa: CASRELGQGSYEQYF
v_gene: TRBV2; len: 16; CDR3aa: CASSVDRGSYNSPLHF
v_gene: TRBV5-4; len: 14; CDR3aa: CASSLDKVNTEAFF
v_gene: TRBV23-1; len: 14; CDR3aa: CASSHGWEEVELFF
v_gene: TRBV5-1; len: 13; CDR3aa: CASSFSGSQPQHF
v_gene: TRBV4-3; len: 16; CDR3aa: CASSRTSLSAAGELFF
v_gene: TRBV28; len: 15; CDR3aa: CASSFVAGQQETQYF
v_gene: TRBV28; len: 14; CDR3aa: CASSSGGGLYGYTF
v_gene: TRBV11-1; len: 15; CDR3aa: CASSQRRSSYNEQFF
v_gene: TRBV5-1; len: 14; CDR3aa: CASSLEGTSYEQYF
v_gene: TRBV30; len: 14; CDR3aa: CAWRGTSGYNEQFF
v_gene: TRBV2; len: 18; CDR3aa: CASSEALGLAGEGETQYF
v_gene: TRBV2; len: 17; CDR3aa: CASSESLRWREVGGYTF
v_gene: TRBV7-8; len: 15; CDR3aa: CASISAGGKGETQYF
v_gene: TRBV7-2; len: 14; CDR3aa: CASSSGGVGLGQYF
v_gene: TRBV25-1; len: 15; CDR3aa: CASSRAGLDTGELFF
v_gene: TRBV28; len: 13; CDR3aa: CASSFLGLDGYTF
v_gene: TRBV11-2; len: 15; CDR3aa: CASSSDSLRVETQYF
v_gene: TRBV27; len: 17; CDR3aa: CASSSYRGAIAKNIQYF
v_gene: TRBV4-1; len: 15; CDR3aa: CASSQDRGTGGGYTF
v_gene: TRBV5-4; len: 16; CDR3aa: CASSSGTSGAYNEQFF
v_gene: TRBV5-4; len: 15; CDR3aa: CASRYSGAIGDTQYF
v_gene: TRBV7-2; len: 15; CDR3aa: CASSWGQGASYEQYF
v_gene: TRBV9; len: 15; CDR3aa: CASSPRGQGDNEQFF
v_gene: TRBV19; len: 13; CDR3aa: CASSTGQGNGYTF